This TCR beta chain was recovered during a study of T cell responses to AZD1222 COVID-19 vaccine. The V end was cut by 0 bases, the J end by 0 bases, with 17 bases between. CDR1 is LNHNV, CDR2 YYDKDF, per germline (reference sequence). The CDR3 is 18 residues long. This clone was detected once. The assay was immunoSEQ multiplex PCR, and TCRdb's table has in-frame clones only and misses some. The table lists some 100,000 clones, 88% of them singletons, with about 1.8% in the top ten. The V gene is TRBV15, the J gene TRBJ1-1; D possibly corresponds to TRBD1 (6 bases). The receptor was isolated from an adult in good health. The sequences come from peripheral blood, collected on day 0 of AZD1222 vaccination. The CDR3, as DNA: TGTGCCACCAGCAGAGAGCAGGCCACAGGGACAATGAACACTGAAGCTTTCTTT. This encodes CATSREQATGTMNTEAFF.